The T cell receptor beta chain described here comes from a study of shared clonotypes between healthy human individuals. The table came from immunoSEQ multiplex PCR; TCRdb's copy has only in-frame clones and leaves some out. The repertoire holds 2 million to 2.5 million clones, with 85% to 95% as singletons. The CDR3 has 14 amino acids. V shed 8 bases and J shed 0 bases, with 11 bases lying between them. The germline CDR1 and CDR2 sequences are MNHEY and SVGAGI. The receptor was derived from a man aged 18 to 35 in good health. Some clones in this sample may be carry-over from other donors' samples. V and J are TRBV6-5 and TRBJ2-1; perhaps TRBD2 as D (6 bases). The sequenced sample was naive CD4+ T cells from PBMCs. Subset here: CD45RA+ positively selected. This CDR3 reads CASAGRSSYNEQFF. Here the CDR3 DNA reads TGTGCCAGCGCTGGGAGGAGCTCCTACAATGAGCAGTTCTTC.